This TCR beta chain was found in a study of T cells in Graves' hyperthyroidism and ophthalmopathy. Uncontrolled infections, other autoimmune diseases, pregnancy or lactation led to exclusion of patients. Cells are PBMCs isolated from about 10 ml of fresh blood. At least ten counts were recorded for this clonotype. Its target is not known. The CDR3 length is 16 residues. The V segment lost 2 bases and the J segment 8 bases; nucleotides outside the gene matches: 8. From germline, CDR1 is DFQATT and CDR2 SNEGSKA (reference sequence). It was RNA transcripts that yielded the amplified TCR beta CDR3 regions. TCR CDR3 underwent first-round RT-PCR with the HTBI primer set. TCRdb ran MiXCR on the multiplex PCR reads and lists one entry per CDR3 protein. The sample includes a few hundred thousand distinct CDR3 sequences, 13% to 15% of them seen just once. General study results and limits: Most clonotypes expanded in the thyroid (above 0.001) were also present in blood.

This sequence originates from a woman between 40 and 55 years old with Graves' hyperthyroidism. The rearrangement links TRBV20-1 to TRBJ1-6, with 11 nucleotides matching TRBD1. The sample taken for sequencing was blood. CDR3 loop: CSARSLPGQGDSPLHF. The DNA of the CDR3 is TGCAGTGCTAGATCCCTCCCGGGACAGGGGGATTCACCCCTCCACTTT.